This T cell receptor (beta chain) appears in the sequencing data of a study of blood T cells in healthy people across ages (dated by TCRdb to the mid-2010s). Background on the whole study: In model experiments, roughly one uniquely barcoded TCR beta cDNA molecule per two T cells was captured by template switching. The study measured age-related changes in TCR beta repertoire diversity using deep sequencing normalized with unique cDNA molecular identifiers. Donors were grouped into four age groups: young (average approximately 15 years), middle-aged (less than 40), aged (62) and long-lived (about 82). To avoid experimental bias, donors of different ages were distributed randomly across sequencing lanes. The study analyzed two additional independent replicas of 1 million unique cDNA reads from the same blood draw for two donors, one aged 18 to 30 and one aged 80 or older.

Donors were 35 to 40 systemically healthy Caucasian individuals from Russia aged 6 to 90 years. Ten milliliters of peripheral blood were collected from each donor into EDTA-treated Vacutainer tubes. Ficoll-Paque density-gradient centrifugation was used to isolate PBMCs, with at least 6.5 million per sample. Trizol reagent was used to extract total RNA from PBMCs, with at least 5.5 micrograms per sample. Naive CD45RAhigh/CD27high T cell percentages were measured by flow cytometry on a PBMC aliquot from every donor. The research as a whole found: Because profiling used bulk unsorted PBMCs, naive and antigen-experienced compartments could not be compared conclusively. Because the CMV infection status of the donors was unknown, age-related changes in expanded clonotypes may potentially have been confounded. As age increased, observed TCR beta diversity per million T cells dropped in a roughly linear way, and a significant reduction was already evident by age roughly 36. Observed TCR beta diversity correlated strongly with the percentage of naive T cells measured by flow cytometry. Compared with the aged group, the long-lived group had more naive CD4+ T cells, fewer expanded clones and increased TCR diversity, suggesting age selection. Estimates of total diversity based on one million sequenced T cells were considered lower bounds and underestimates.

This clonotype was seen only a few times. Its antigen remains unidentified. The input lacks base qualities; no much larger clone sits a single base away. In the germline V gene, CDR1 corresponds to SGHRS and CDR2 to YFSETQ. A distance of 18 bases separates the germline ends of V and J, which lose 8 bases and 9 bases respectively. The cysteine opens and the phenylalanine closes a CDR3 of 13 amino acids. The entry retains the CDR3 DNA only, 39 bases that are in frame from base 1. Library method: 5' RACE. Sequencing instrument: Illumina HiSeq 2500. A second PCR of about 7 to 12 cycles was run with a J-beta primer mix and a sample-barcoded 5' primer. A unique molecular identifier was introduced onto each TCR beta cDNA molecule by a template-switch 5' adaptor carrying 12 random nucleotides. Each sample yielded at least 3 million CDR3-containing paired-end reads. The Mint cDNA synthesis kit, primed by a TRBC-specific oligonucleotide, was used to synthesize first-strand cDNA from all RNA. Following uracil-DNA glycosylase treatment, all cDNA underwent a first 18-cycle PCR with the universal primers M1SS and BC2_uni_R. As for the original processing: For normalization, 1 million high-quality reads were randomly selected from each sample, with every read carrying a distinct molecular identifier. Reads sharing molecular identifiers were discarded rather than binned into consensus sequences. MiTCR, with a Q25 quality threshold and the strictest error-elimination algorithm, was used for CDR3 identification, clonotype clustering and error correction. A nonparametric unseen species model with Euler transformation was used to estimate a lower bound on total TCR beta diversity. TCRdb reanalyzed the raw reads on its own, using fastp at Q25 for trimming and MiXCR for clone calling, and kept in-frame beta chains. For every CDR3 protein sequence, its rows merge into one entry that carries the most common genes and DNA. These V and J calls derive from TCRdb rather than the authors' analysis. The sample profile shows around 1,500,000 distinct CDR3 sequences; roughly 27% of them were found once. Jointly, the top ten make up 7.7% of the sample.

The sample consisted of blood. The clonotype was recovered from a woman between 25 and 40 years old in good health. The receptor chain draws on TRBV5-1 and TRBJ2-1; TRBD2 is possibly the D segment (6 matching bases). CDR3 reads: CASHSLQAGEQFF. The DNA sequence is TGCGCCAGTCACTCATTACAAGCGGGTGAGCAGTTCTTC.